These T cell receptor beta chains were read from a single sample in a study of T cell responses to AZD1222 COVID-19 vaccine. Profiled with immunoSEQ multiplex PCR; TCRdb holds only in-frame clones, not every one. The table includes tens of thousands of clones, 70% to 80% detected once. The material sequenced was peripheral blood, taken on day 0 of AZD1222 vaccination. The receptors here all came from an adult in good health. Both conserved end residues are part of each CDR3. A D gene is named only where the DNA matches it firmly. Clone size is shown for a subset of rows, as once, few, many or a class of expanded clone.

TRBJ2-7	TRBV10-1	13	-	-	TGCGCCAGCAGTGTTGGGGGCTCGTACGAGCAGTACTTC	CASSVGGSYEQYF
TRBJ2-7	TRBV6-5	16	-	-	TGTGCCAGCAGTTACTGGCAGGGGGGGATTTACGGTTTGCAGTACTTC	CASSYWQGGIYGLQYF
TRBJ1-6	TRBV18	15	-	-	TGTGCCAGCTCACTTTCGACGGTTTATAATTCACCCCTCCACTTT	CASSLSTVYNSPLHF
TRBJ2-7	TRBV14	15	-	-	TGTGCCAGCAGCCAAGGGAGGGGATTGTCCTACGAGCAGTACTTC	CASSQGRGLSYEQYF
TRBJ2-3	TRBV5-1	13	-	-	TGCGCCAGCAGCTTGGATTTCACAGATACGCAGTATTTT	CASSLDFTDTQYF
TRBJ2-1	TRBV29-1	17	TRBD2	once	TGCAGCGTTGTAACCCTTCTAGCGGCTAGCTCCTACAATGAGCAGTTCTTC	CSVVTLLAASSYNEQFF
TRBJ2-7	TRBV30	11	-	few	TGTGCCTGGAGTGTCGCATACGAGCAGTACTTC	CAWSVAYEQYF
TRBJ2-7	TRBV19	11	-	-	TGTGCCAGTAGTACCGCCTACGAGCAGTACTTC	CASSTAYEQYF
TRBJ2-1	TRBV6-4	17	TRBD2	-	TGTGCCAGCAGTACCCTATTCAACCGACTAGCGCCAGCGGAGCAGTTCTTC	CASSTLFNRLAPAEQFF
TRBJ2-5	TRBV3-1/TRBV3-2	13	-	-	TGTGCCAGCAGCCTGGGACCGCAAGAGACCCAGTACTTC	CASSLGPQETQYF
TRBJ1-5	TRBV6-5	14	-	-	TGTGCCAGCAGTTTCGACCGAGGCAATCAGCCCCAGCATTTT	CASSFDRGNQPQHF
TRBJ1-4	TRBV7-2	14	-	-	TGTGCCAGCAGCAAGGACAGCACGGGGGAAAAACTGTTTTTT	CASSKDSTGEKLFF
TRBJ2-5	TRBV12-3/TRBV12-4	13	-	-	TGTGCCAGCAGTTTAGCGGGAGTAGAGACCCAGTACTTC	CASSLAGVETQYF
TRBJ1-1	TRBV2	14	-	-	TGTGCCAGCACGCCAATCACCTGGGACACTGAAGCTTTCTTT	CASTPITWDTEAFF
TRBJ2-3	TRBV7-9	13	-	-	TGTGCCAGCAGCTTGAGTAGGGGAGATACGCAGTATTTT	CASSLSRGDTQYF
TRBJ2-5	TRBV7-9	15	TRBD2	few	TGTGCCAGCAGCTTAAGGGGCGGGAGAGGGGAGACCCAGTACTTC	CASSLRGGRGETQYF
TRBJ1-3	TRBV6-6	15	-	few	TGTGCCAGCAGTCCCCGGGACAAGGATCCTGACACCATATATTTT	CASSPRDKDPDTIYF
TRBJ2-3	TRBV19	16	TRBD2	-	TGTGCCAGTAGTATAGGGAGCGGGAGCCCCACAGATACGCAGTATTTT	CASSIGSGSPTDTQYF
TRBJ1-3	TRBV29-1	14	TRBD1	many	TGCAGCGCCAGACAGGGGAGCTCTGGAAACACCATATATTTT	CSARQGSSGNTIYF
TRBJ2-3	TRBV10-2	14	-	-	TGCGCCAGCAGTGAGTCGACGGACACAGATACGCAGTATTTT	CASSESTDTDTQYF
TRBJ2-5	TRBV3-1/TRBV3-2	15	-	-	TGTGCCAGCAGCTCACAAGTTTGGGGGGGCGAGACCCAGTACTTC	CASSSQVWGGETQYF
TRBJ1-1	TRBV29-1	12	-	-	TGCAGCGTTGAGAGACAGAACACTGAAGCTTTCTTT	CSVERQNTEAFF
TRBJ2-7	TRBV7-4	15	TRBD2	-	TGTGCCAGCTTTGCTAGCGGGATTAGTATATACGAGCAGTACTTC	CASFASGISIYEQYF
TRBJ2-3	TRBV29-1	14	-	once	TGCAGCCCTTCCGGACCGGACGGCACAGATACGCAGTATTTT	CSPSGPDGTDTQYF
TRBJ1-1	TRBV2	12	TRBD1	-	TGTGCCAGGGACAGGGGGGACACTGAAGCTTTCTTT	CARDRGDTEAFF
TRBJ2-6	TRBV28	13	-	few	TGTGCCAGCATGACCTCTGGGGCCAACGTCCTGACTTTC	CASMTSGANVLTF
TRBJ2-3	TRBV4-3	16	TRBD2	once	TGCGCCAGCAGCCCGGAACCTAGCGGTAACACAGATACGCAGTATTTT	CASSPEPSGNTDTQYF
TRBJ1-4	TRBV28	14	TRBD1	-	TGTGCCAGCAAAGGGGGACAGGGAGCGGAAAAACTGTTTTTT	CASKGGQGAEKLFF
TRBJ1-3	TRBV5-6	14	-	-	TGTGCCAGCAGTCGCGACAGGCGTGGAAACACCATATATTTT	CASSRDRRGNTIYF
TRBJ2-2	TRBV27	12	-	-	TGTGCCAGCAGTTCTTACCGGGGAAGACTGTTTTTT	CASSSYRGRLFF
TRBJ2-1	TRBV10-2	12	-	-	TGCGCCAGCAGTTCAGGATGGAATGAGCAGTTCTTC	CASSSGWNEQFF
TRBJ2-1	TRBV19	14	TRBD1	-	TGTGCCAGTAGTCTTCAGGGGGAAGTAAATGAGCAGTTCTTC	CASSLQGEVNEQFF
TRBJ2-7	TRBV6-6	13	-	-	TGTGCCAGCAGCACAGGTTCCTACTACGAGCAGTACTTC	CASSTGSYYEQYF
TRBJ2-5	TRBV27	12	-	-	TGTGCCAGCAGTGTGACAGGAGAGACCCAGTACTTC	CASSVTGETQYF
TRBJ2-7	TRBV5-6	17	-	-	TGTGCCAGCAGCCGGGGTGGGCGACAGGTAGTATCCTACGAGCAGTACTTC	CASSRGGRQVVSYEQYF
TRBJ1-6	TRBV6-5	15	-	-	TGTGCCAGCAGCCCCCCGCAGGGGCTTAATTCACCCCTCCACTTT	CASSPPQGLNSPLHF
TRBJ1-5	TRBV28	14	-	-	TGTGCCAGCAGTTCCCCGGCTAGCAATCAGCCCCAGCATTTT	CASSSPASNQPQHF
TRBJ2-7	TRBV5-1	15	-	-	TGCGCCAGCAGCTTGGTTGGGGGGCTCTCCTACGAGCAGTACTTC	CASSLVGGLSYEQYF
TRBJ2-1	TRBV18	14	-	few	TGTGCCAGCCGAAGCCAGAGCTCCTACAATGAGCAGTTCTTC	CASRSQSSYNEQFF
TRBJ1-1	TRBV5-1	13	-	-	TGCGCCAGCAGCCCGGGAGACGGGACTGAAGCTTTCTTT	CASSPGDGTEAFF
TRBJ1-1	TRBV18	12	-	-	TGTGCCAGCTCACCGGTGGACGCTGAAGCTTTCTTT	CASSPVDAEAFF
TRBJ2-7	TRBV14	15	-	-	TGTGCCAGCAGCCAAGCAGGTTCCTGGACCTACGAGCAGTACTTC	CASSQAGSWTYEQYF
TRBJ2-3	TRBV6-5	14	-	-	TGTGCCAGCAGGGTCTCAGGGGGCACAGATACGCAGTATTTT	CASRVSGGTDTQYF
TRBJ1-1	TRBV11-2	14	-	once	TGTGCCAGCAGCTTGTCCAGGGATGAAACTGAAGCTTTCTTT	CASSLSRDETEAFF
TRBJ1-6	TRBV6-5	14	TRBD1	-	TGTGCCAGCGCAGCCTGGACAGGGCTGTCACCCCTCCACTTT	CASAAWTGLSPLHF
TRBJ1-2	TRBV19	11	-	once	TGTGCCAGTAAAACCCGTTCTGGCTACACCTTC	CASKTRSGYTF
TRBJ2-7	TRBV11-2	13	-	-	TGTGCCAGCAGCTTAGAAACAGGCTACGAGCAGTACTTC	CASSLETGYEQYF
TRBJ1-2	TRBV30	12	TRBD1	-	TGTGCCTGGAGTGGGACAGGGCATGGCTACACCTTC	CAWSGTGHGYTF
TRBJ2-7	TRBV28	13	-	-	TGTGCCAGCAGTTGGGGGGGCGCCTACGAGCAGTACTTC	CASSWGGAYEQYF
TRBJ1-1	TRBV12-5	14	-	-	TGTGCTAGTGGTTTGGGGGGAATGAACACTGAAGCTTTCTTT	CASGLGGMNTEAFF
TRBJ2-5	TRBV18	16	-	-	TGTGCCAGCTCACCAGTGGCTAGCGCCCCGCAAGAGACCCAGTACTTC	CASSPVASAPQETQYF
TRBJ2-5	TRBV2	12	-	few	TGTGCCAGCAGCACAGTAGAAGAGACCCAGTACTTC	CASSTVEETQYF
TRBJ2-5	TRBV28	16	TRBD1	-	TGTGCCAGCAGTGGAAATCGACAGGGGCGACGAGAGACCCAGTACTTC	CASSGNRQGRRETQYF
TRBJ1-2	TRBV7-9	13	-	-	TGTGCCAGCAGCTTAGGCACTTCCAATGGCTACACCTTC	CASSLGTSNGYTF